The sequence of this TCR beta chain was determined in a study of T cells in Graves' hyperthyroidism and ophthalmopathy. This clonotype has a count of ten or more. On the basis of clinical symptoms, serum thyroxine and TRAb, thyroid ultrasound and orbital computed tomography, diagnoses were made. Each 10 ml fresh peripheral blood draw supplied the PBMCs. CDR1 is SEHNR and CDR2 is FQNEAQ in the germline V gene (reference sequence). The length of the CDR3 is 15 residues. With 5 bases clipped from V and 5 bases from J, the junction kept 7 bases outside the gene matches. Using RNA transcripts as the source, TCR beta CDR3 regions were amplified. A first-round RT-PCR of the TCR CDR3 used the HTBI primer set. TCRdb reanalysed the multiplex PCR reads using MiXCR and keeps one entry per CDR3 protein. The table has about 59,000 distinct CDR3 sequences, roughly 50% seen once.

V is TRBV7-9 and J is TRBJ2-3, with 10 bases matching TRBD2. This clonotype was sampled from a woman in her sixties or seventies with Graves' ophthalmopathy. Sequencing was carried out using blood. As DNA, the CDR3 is TGTGCCAGCAGCCCCAGCGGGAGGGCCGGAGATACGCAGTATTTT. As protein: CASSPSGRAGDTQYF.